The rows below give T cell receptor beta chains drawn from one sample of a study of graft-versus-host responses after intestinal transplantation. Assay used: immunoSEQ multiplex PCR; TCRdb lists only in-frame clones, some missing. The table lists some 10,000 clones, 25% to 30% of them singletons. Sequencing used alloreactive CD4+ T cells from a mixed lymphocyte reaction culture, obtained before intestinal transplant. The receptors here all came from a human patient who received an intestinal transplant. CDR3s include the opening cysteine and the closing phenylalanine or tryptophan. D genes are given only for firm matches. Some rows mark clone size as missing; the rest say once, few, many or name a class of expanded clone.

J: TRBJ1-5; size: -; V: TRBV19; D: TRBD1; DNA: TGTGCCAGTAGTAAAAAAGACGGACAGGCGATCAATCAGCCCCAGCATTTT; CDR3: CASSKKDGQAINQPQHF
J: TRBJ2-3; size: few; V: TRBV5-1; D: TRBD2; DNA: TGCGCCAGCAGCTTGGGACTAGCGGGCACAGATACGCAGTATTTT; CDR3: CASSLGLAGTDTQYF
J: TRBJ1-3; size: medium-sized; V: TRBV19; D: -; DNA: TGTGCCAGTAGTAACTCTGGAAACACCATATATTTT; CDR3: CASSNSGNTIYF
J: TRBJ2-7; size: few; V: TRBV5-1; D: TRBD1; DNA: TGCGCCAGCAGCATACAGGGGGCGGGCGAGGGCTACGAGCAGTACTTC; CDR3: CASSIQGAGEGYEQYF
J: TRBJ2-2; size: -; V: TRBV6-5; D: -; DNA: TGTGCCAGCAGTAGGAAAGGGGAGCTGTTTTTT; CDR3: CASSRKGELFF
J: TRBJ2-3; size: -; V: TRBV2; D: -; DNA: TGTGCCAGCAGTGATGTTGGGACTAGCACAGATACGCAGTATTTT; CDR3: CASSDVGTSTDTQYF
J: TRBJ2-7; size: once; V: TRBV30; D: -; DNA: TGTGCCTGGAGTGTATCCTGGGGGGCATACGAGCAGTACTTC; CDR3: CAWSVSWGAYEQYF
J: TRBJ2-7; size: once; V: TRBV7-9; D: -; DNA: TGTGCCAGCAGCTCCTTTTCAGGGTATGAGCAGTACTTC; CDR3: CASSSFSGYEQYF
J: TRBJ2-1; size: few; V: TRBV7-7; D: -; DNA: TGTGCTAGCAGCTTAGGGGGGGTAGTCTCCTACAATGAGCAGTTCTTC; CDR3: CASSLGGVVSYNEQFF
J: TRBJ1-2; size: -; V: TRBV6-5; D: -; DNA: TGTGCCAGCAGTTACTCCGGCACAAATGGGGGCTACACCTTC; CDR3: CASSYSGTNGGYTF
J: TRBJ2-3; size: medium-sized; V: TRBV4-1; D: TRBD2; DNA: TGCGCCAGCAGCCAAGTCCTAGCGGGCACAGATACGCAGTATTTT; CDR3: CASSQVLAGTDTQYF
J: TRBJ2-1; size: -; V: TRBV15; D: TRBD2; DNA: TGTGCCACCAGCAGTGATAGCGGGAGCGTCGATGAGCAGTTCTTC; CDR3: CATSSDSGSVDEQFF
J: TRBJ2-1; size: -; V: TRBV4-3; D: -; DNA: TGCGCCAGCCATCTACACGGTGCCGATGAGCAGTTCTTC; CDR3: CASHLHGADEQFF
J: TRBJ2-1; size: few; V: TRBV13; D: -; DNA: TGTGCCAGCAGGGAATCGACTCGGCCAGCCAGCTCCTACAATGAGCAGTTCTTC; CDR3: CASRESTRPASSYNEQFF
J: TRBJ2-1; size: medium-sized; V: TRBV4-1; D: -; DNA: TGCGCCAGCAGCCAAGTCTTAAGGAATGAGCAGTTCTTC; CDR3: CASSQVLRNEQFF
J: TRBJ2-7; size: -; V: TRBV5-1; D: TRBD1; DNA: TGCGCCAGCAGCTGGACAGGGGGCTACGAGCAGTACTTC; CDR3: CASSWTGGYEQYF
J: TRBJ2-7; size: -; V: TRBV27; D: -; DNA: TGTGCCAGCAGTTTATCAGGCCCATCCTACGAGCAGTACTTC; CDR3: CASSLSGPSYEQYF
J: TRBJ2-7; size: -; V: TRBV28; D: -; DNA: TGTGCCAGCAGTCCTGGCAGGGAAGGCTCCTACGAGCAGTACTTC; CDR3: CASSPGREGSYEQYF
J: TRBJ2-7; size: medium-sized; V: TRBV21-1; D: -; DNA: TGTGCCAGCAGCAAAGGAAAAGCTAGATGGGACGAGCAGTACTTC; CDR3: CASSKGKARWDEQYF
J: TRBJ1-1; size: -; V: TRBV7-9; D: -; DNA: TGTGCCAGCAGCTTATGGTCTGAAGCTTTCTTT; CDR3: CASSLWSEAFF
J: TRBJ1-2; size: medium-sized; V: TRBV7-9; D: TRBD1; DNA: TGTGCCAGCAGCACTCCAACCGGGACAGGGAACGTGGGGTCCTATGGCTACACCTTC; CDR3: CASSTPTGTGNVGSYGYTF
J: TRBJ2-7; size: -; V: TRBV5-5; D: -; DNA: TGTGCCAGCAGCTTTTTAGCAGGGGAAATGGCACCGGGCGAGCAGTACTTC; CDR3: CASSFLAGEMAPGEQYF
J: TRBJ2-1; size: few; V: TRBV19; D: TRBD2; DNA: TGTGCCAGTAGTACTAGCGGGAGCTCCTACAATGAGCAGTTCTTC; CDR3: CASSTSGSSYNEQFF
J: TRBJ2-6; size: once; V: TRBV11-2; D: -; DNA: TGTGCCAGCAGCTCTTCCGGGACCCCAACTTCTGGGGCCAACGTCCTGACTTTC; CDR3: CASSSSGTPTSGANVLTF
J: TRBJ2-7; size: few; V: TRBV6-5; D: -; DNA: TGTGCCAGCAGTTTTGGGCTCTACTACGAGCAGTACTTC; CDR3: CASSFGLYYEQYF
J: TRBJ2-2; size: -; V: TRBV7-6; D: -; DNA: TGTGCCAGCAGCTCGGACCCAGAAACCGGGGAGCTGTTTTTT; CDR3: CASSSDPETGELFF
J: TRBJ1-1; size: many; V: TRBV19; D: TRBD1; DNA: TGTGCCAGTAGTATCGGACAGGGGCGGTTCACTGAAGCTTTCTTT; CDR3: CASSIGQGRFTEAFF
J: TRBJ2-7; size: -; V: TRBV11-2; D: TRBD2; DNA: TGTGCCAGCAGCTTCGGGACTAGCGTCGGCGGCGAGCAGTACTTC; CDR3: CASSFGTSVGGEQYF
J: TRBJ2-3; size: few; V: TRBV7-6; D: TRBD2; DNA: TGTGCCAGCAGACCTAGCGGGAGAATCACAGATACGCAGTATTTT; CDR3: CASRPSGRITDTQYF
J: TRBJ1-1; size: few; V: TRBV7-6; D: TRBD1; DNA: TGTGCCAGCAGCTTCGGACAGGGCTCTGAAGCTTTCTTT; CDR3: CASSFGQGSEAFF
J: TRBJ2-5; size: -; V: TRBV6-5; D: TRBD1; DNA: TGTGCCAGCAGTTACCTGACAGGGCGTCGAGAGACCCAGTACTTC; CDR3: CASSYLTGRRETQYF